Given below is one T cell receptor (beta chain) in context. A much larger clone is a single base away; this may be a read error. The sample originates from a study of identical twins. Germline CDR1 reads SQVTM; CDR2 reads ANQGSEA. This CDR3 contains 17 residues. TCRdb analysed the 5' RACE reads with MiXCR anew, one entry per CDR3 protein. The sample lists roughly 240,000 distinct CDR3 sequences, approximately 7.9% occurring once. This sample was also put to use in a study of yellow fever vaccine responses in identical twins.

Specimen: CD8+ T cells sorted from blood. This chain joins TRBV29-1 and TRBJ2-3, with 9 bases identical to TRBD2. This TCR derives from a woman in her late teens or twenties in good health. The CDR3 loop reads CSVEDFSLLAGTDTQFF. DNA for the CDR3: TGCAGCGTTGAAGATTTCTCTCTACTAGCGGGTACAGATACGCAGTTTTTT.